The T cell receptor beta chain described here comes from a study of cytomegalovirus exposure and HLA in healthy donors. The PCR was carried out with 60 Vbeta primers and 13 Jbeta primers. Data came from immunoSEQ multiplex PCR; TCRdb stores just in-frame clones and leaves some out. Among around 130,000 clones listed, less than 85% were seen once. Study outcomes and limitations: In vitro, a few CMV-associated chains proved specific for CMV antigens. TCR sequences were mostly rare, though some public TCRs occurred in many donors.

For this clone: Its specificity is not known.

The origin of this receptor is a male donor in good health and CMV-seronegative. The sequencing sample was made of PBMCs.

The CDR3 region is CASSLAGKGSYEQYF. The CDR3 nucleotides are TGCGCCAGCAGCTTGGCAGGCAAAGGGAGTTACGAGCAGTACTTC. This chain links TRBV5-1 with TRBJ2-7; possible D gene TRBD2, 5 bases. Germline V lookup: CDR1 SGHRS, CDR2 YFSETQ. The CDR3 is 15 residues long. Trimming shortened V by 0 bases and J by 4 bases, and 14 bases separated the two germline ends.